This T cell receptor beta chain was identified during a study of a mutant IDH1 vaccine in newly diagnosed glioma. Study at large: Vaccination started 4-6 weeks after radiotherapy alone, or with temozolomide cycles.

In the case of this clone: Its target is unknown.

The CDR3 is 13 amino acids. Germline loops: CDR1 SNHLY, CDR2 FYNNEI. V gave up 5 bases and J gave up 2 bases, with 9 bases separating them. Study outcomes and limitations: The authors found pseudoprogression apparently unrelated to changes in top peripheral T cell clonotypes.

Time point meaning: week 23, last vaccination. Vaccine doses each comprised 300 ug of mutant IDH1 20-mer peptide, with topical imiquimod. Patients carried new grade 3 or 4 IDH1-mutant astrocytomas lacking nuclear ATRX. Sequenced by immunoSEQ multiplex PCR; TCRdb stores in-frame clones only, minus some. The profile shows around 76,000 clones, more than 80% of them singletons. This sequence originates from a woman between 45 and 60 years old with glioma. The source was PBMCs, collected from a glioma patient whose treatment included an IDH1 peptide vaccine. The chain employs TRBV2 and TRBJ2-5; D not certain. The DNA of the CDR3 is TGTGCCAGCAGTCAACGTGATCAAGAGACCCAGTACTTC. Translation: CASSQRDQETQYF.